This entry concerns a single T cell receptor beta chain. The germline V gene encodes CDR1 SGHDN and CDR2 FVKESK. V was clipped by 1 base and J by 3 bases, with 10 bases between them. The CDR3 runs 14 residues. Via MiXCR, TCRdb re-called the reads, giving one row per CDR3 protein. The table lists 150,000 to 200,000 distinct CDR3 sequences, about a sixth of them singletons. This entry is derived from a study of T cell repertoires in cytomegalovirus infection. The rearrangement uses TRBV14 and TRBJ2-7; no clear D. The sequenced material came from CD8+ T cells from PBMCs. The receptor was derived from a human donor in good health (CMV status not recorded). Some clones in this sample may be carry-over from other donors' samples. The CDR3 here is CASSQATAFYEQYF. The CDR3 DNA reads as TGTGCCAGCAGCCAAGCAACAGCCTTCTACGAGCAGTACTTC.